This entry features one T cell receptor (beta chain) sequence. This specimen comes from a study of blood T cell repertoires in COVID-19. Study-level information: COVID-19 samples from acute and convalescent phases originated in the United States, Italy and Spain. T cells, B-cell-depleted T cells, or PBMCs supplied cDNA or gDNA.

Per the study methods: Estimated nucleated cell counts came from reference gene primer amplification. This table comes from immunoSEQ multiplex PCR, and its TCRdb copy is limited to in-frame clones, with some not included. For V, J and clone size, that table is used; D and trimming come from the DNA. Found here are roughly 70,000 clones, 70% to 85% of them singletons; the top ten hold 4.1%. The CDR3 length is 19 residues. The sequence derives from a woman aged 60-75 years with acute or convalescent COVID-19. This chain joins TRBV21-1 and TRBJ1-3; the table assigns TRBD1, which was not confirmed against the DNA. TRBV21-1 represents a pseudogene. The sample consisted of peripheral blood. CDR3 bases: TGTGCCAGCAGCAAAAAACTCCCGGGTAGACAGGACTCTGGAAACACCATATATTTT. Translation gives CASSKKLPGRQDSGNTIYF.